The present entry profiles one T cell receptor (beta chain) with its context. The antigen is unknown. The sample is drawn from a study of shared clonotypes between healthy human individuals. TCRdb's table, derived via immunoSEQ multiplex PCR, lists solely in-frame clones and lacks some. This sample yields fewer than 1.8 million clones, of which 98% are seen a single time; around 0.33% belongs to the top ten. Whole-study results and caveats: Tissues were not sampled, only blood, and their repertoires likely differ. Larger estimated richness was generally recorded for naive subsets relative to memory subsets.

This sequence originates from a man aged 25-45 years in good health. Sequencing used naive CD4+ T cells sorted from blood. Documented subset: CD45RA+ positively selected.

CDR3 in amino acids: CASKSRDRSTDTQYF. The CDR3 region has the DNA TGTGCCAGCAAGAGCCGGGACAGGAGCACAGATACGCAGTATTTT. The gene calls are TRBV21-1 and TRBJ2-3; the table's D gene call, TRBD1, was not cross checked with the DNA. TRBV21-1 is recorded as a pseudogene. This CDR3 contains 15 residues.